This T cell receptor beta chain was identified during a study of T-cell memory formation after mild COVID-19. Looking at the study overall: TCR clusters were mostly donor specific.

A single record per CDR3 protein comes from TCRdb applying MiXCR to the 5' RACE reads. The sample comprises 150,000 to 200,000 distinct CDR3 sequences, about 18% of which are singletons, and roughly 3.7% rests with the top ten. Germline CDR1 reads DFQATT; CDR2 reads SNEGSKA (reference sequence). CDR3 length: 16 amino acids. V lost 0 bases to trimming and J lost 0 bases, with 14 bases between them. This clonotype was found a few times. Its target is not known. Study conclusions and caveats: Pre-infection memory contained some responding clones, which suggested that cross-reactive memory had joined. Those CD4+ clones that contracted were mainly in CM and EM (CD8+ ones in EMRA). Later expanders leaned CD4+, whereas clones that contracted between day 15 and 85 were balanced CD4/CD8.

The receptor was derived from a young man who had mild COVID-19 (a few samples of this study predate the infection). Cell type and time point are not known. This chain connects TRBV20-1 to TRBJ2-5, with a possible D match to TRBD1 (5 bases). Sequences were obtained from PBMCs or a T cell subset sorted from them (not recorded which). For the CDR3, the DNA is TGCAGTGCTAGAGATCAGGCTAGGGGCCACCAAGAGACCCAGTACTTC. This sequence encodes CSARDQARGHQETQYF.